The clone carrying this TCR beta chain occurred many times. The junction departs from germline at one end; a sequencing error may be responsible. Time point indicated: newly diagnosed GD, antithyroid drugs for less than 3 months. With RNA extracted from PBMCs as input, the TCR library was made. In germline, CDR1 is MNHEY, CDR2 SVGEGT. The CDR3 consists of 13 residues. The data derive from a study of regulatory T cells in long-lasting Graves disease. Through Arm-PCR of CDR3 regions and iRepertoire HTBI primers, TCR beta libraries were built. MiXCR, applied by TCRdb to the multiplex PCR reads, yields one record per CDR3 protein. The table has 450,000 to 650,000 distinct CDR3 sequences, about 16% seen once. This sample was shared with a second study, whose subject was T cells in Graves' hyperthyroidism and ophthalmopathy. According to that study: Primed by the HTBI set, a first-round RT-PCR was run on the TCR CDR3.

This chain uses TRBV6-2 or TRBV6-3 with TRBJ1-5; unclear D gene. This receptor was taken from a woman aged 35 to 60 with Graves disease. The source was peripheral blood mononuclear cells (PBMCs), collected at new diagnosis, from a patient treated with antithyroid drugs. This CDR3 reads CASSENSHQPQHF. CDR3 nucleotides: TGTGCCAGCAGTGAAAATAGCCATCAGCCCCAGCATTTT.